The present T cell receptor (beta chain) was sequenced within a study of T cell responses to AZD1222 COVID-19 vaccine. The study's findings and limits: AZD1222 recipients seropositive at baseline numbered only six or seven. After the peak T cell response, and only then, were repertoires sampled. Among the donors, most were white British and more were female, and clonal diversity was possibly underestimated.

Points on this clone: What it binds is unknown.

Sequencing was performed with immunoSEQ multiplex PCR; in TCRdb, only in-frame clones are kept and a portion is missing. The data contain some 150,000 clones, roughly 90% of them singletons. The TCR comes from an adult who received the AZD1222 COVID-19 vaccine. Sequenced here: peripheral blood, sampled 28 days after the second AZD1222 dose.

CDR3 in amino acids: CASNRDRGGYTF. The CDR3, as DNA: TGTGCCAGTAACCGGGACAGGGGAGGCTACACCTTC. V usage is TRBV19 and J usage is TRBJ1-2; 10 positions agree with TRBD1. This CDR3 spans 12 amino acids. J lost 8 bases, V lost 7 bases, and 4 bases had no gene match. Germline values: CDR1 LNHDA, CDR2 SQIVND (reference sequence). Filled out from reference TRBV19 and TRBJ1-2, the complete variable domain reads DGGITQSPKYLFRKEGQNVTLSCEQNLNHDAMYWYRQDPGQGLRLIYYSQIVNDFQKGDIAEGYSVSREKKESFPLTVTSAQKNPTAFYLCASNRDRGGYTFGSGTRLTVV.